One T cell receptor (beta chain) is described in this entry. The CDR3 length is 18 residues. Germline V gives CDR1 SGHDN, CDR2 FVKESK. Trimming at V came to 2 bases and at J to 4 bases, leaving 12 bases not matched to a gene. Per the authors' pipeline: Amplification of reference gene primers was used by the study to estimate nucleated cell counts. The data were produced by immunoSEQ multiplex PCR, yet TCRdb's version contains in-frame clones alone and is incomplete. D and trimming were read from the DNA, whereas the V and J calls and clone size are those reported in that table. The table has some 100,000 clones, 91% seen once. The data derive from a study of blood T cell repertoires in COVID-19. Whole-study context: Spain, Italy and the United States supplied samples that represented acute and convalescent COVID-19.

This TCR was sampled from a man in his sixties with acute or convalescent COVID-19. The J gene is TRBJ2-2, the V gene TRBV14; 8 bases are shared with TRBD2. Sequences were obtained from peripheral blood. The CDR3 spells CASSQHPGGLGGTGELFF. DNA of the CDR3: TGTGCCAGCAGCCAACATCCGGGAGGGCTCGGAGGCACCGGGGAGCTGTTTTTT.